This T cell receptor (beta chain) is drawn from a study of T cell responses to AZD1222 COVID-19 vaccine. Overall study results and limits: Clonal diversity was possibly underestimated; the donors were predominantly white British and more often female. Spike-specific TCR breadth and depth were elevated following two AZD1222 doses. Only a handful of AZD1222 recipients, six or seven in all, had baseline seropositivity.

Clones were sequenced by immunoSEQ multiplex PCR, and TCRdb holds only the in-frame ones, with some missing. Of under 150,000 clones listed, about 90% are singletons. Trimming took 11 bases from V and 0 from J; bases not matched to a gene: 15. Germline V gives CDR1 LNHDA, CDR2 SQIVND (reference sequence). The CDR3 is 17 amino acids. As for this clone: Its antigen is still unknown.

The TCR sequence derives from an adult in good health. The J gene is TRBJ1-3, the V gene TRBV19; 8 nucleotides align to TRBD1. This sample comprised peripheral blood, obtained on day 0 of AZD1222 vaccination. The CDR3 DNA reads TGTGCCTCGAGGACAGGGCTGGACCCGAGCTCTGGAAACACCATATATTTT. This sequence encodes CASRTGLDPSSGNTIYF.